This TCR beta chain was retrieved from a study of tumor-infiltrating lymphocytes in localized non-small cell lung cancer. Study as a whole: Some samples were collected after neoadjuvant chemotherapy; smokers, never-smokers and several histologies were included.

To note about this clone: Its antigen is unknown.

Study results and limitations: No T-cell fraction difference was seen between IM1 and IM2 tumors. TCR sequencing covered a subset of patients with enough tissue.

This CDR3 spans 14 amino acids. Germline assignment: CDR1 KGHSH and CDR2 LQKENI. Trimming cost V 3 bases and J 7 bases, with 15 bases left between them. Data came from immunoSEQ multiplex PCR; TCRdb stores just in-frame clones and leaves some out. This table has about 14,000 clones, approximately 85% appearing once. The sequenced material came from lung tumor tissue. This chain joins TRBV18 and TRBJ1-2; unclear D gene. This TCR was recovered from a human donor with non-small cell lung cancer. The CDR3, as DNA: TGTGCCAGCTCACCTTCCGTCGGTTACTTTGGCTACACCTTC. Residues: CASSPSVGYFGYTF.